This T cell receptor (beta chain) was documented in a study of vaccination and CD4 T cells after COVID-19. The CDR3 has 16 residues. The ends were cut back, 0 bases at V and 3 bases at J, with 14 bases in the middle. Germline lookup yields CDR1 MNHEY and CDR2 SVGEGT. Treatment: approximately 10-day PBMC culture with coronavirus spike peptide pools or control peptides (ViraFEST assay). Following expansion of antigen-specific T cells with peptide pools, ViraFEST then sequenced TCRs. This clonotype has only a few counts. What it binds is unknown. CD4+ T cells that had been cultured provided DNA sequenced with the Oncomine TCR Beta short-read assay. TCRdb processed the PCR reads anew with MiXCR; each CDR3 protein has one entry. Among 13,000 to 15,000 distinct CDR3 sequences listed, 27% were seen once. Points from the study as a whole: Convalescent participants were relatively few, and none had early post-infection timepoints studied. In convalescent patients, 304 of 307 vaccine-specific clones were mono-reactive for SARS-CoV-2 spike.

Input material: CD4+ T cells from blood, cultured in vitro. This sequence originates from a human donor who had recovered from COVID-19. V and J are TRBV6-2 or TRBV6-3 and TRBJ1-1; D call uncertain. The CDR3: CASSYSILPTDTEAFF. The DNA for the CDR3 is TGTGCCAGCAGTTACTCCATCCTCCCAACTGACACTGAAGCTTTCTTT.